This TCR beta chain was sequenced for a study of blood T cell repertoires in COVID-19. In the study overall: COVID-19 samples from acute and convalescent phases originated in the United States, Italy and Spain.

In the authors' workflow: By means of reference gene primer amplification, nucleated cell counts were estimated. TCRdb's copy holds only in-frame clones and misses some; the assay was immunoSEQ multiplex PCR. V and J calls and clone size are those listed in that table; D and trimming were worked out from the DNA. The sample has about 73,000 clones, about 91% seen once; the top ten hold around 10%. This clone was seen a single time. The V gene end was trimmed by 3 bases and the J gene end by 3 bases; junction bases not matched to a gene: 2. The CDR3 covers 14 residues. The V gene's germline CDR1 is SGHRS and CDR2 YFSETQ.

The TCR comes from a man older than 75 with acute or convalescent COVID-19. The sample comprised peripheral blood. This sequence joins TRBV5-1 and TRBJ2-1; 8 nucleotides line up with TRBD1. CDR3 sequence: CASSSGTGYNEQFF. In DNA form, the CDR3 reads TGCGCCAGCAGCTCCGGGACAGGCTACAATGAGCAGTTCTTC.